This T cell receptor beta chain was identified in a study of T-cell reconstitution after alpha-beta-depleted transplantation in children. Study conclusions and caveats: Certain patients had high TCRbeta diversity at day 60, and it came from recipient T cells and thymic progenitors that survived. Alpha-beta T cells about two months after transplant reportedly derived from several hundred expanded graft clones. Counts and diversity of T cells one year after transplant came mostly from newly produced T cells.

It was with unique molecular identifiers that the TCRbeta library was prepared. Each CDR3 protein gets one entry after TCRdb re-called the PCR reads with MiXCR. The sample has around 600,000 distinct CDR3 sequences, about 23% seen once. There are many counts of this clonotype. What it binds is unknown. The CDR3 covers 14 residues. V was trimmed by 4 bases and J by 1 base, leaving 11 bases between them. Germline V CDR1 and CDR2: MNHEY, SVGEGT. The V and J genes are TRBV6-2 or TRBV6-3 and TRBJ2-7; D possibly matches TRBD1 or TRBD2 (5 bases each). The sequence derives from a boy under three years old who had a stem cell transplant for acute myeloid leukemia, so the T cells may come from the graft donor. The sequences come from PBMCs, mostly from graft donor cells, collected 360 days after TCRalphabeta/CD19-depleted stem cell transplant. The CDR3 DNA is TGTGCCAGCAGTTCCCTAGCAGGGTCCTACGAGCAGTACTTC. This sequence encodes CASSSLAGSYEQYF.